Sequencing of this TCR beta chain was carried out in a study of OX40 agonist ivuxolimab in advanced cancers. The wider study: Enrollees could have had prior anti-PD-1, anti-PD-L1 or anti-CTLA-4 therapy, which approximately 38% had received.

Whole-study results and caveats: At doses 0.1 to 3.0 mg/kg, CD4+ and CD8+ clones expanded.

The data were produced by immunoSEQ multiplex PCR, yet TCRdb's version contains in-frame clones alone and is incomplete. The data show 80,000 or so clones, 87% seen once. V lost 2 bases and J lost 7; bases outside the gene matches: 4. CDR3 length: 13 amino acids. Germline V CDR1 and CDR2: SGHNT, YENEEA. Regarding this clone: Its antigen remains unidentified.

The input for sequencing was CD4+ or CD8+ T cells sorted from blood, taken in a trial of the OX40 agonist ivuxolimab. The chain has TRBV11-3 and TRBJ1-1; 7 positions match TRBD1. The receptor's source is an adult with an advanced solid tumor such as melanoma, head and neck, liver or kidney cancer. In DNA form, the CDR3 reads TGTGCCAGCAGCTTAAATGGGGACAGTGAAGCTTTCTTT. Translation: CASSLNGDSEAFF.